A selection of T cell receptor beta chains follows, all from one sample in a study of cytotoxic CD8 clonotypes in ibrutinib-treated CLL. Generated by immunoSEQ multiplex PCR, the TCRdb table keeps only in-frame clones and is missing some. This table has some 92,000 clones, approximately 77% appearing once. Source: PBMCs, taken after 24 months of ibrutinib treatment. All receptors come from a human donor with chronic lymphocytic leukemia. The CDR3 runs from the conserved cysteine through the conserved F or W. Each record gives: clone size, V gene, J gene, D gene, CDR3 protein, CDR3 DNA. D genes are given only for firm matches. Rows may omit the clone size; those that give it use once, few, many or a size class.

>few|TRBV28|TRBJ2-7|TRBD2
CASSQALAGREQYF
TGTGCCAGCAGCCAAGCACTAGCGGGGAGGGAGCAGTACTTC
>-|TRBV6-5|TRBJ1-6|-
CASQLFSSPDSPLHF
TGTGCCAGCCAACTCTTTTCTAGCCCAGATTCACCCCTCCACTTT
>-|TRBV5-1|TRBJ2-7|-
CASRKLGMDRTYEQYF
TGCGCCAGCAGGAAACTTGGTATGGACAGAACCTACGAGCAGTACTTC
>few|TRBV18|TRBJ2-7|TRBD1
CASSAGQGTYEQYF
TGTGCCAGCTCAGCGGGACAGGGTACCTACGAGCAGTACTTC
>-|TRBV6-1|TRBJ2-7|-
CASSDLTGSYEQYF
TGTGCCAGCAGTGATTTGACAGGCTCCTACGAGCAGTACTTC
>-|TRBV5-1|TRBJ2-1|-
CASSLFQSDNEQFF
TGCGCCAGCAGCTTGTTTCAAAGCGACAATGAGCAGTTCTTC
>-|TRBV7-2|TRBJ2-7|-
CASSSSLTPYEQYF
TGTGCCAGCAGCTCCTCCCTTACTCCCTACGAGCAGTACTTC
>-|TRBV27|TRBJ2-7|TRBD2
CASSSGTSGSWEQYF
TGTGCCAGCAGTTCGGGGACTAGCGGATCCTGGGAGCAGTACTTC
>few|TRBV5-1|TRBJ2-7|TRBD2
CASSLLAVSYEQYF
TGCGCCAGCAGCTTACTAGCGGTGTCCTACGAGCAGTACTTC
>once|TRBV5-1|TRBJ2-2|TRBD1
CASSLVAGGVGELFF
TGCGCCAGCAGCTTGGTTGCAGGGGGTGTCGGGGAGCTGTTTTTT
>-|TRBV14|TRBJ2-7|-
CASSQARRQVLPYEQYF
TGTGCCAGCAGCCAAGCTCGTCGACAGGTCCTTCCCTACGAGCAGTACTTC
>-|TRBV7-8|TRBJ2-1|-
CASSLVFRERSYNEQFF
TGTGCCAGCAGCTTAGTATTCCGGGAGAGGTCCTACAATGAGCAGTTCTTC
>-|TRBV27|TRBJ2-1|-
CASTPPGETYGINSYNEQFF
TGTGCCAGCACCCCCCCAGGGGAAACCTACGGGATAAACTCCTACAATGAGCAGTTCTTC
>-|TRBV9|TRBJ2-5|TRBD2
CASSPAGGGGMETQYF
TGTGCCAGCAGCCCCGCGGGGGGCGGGGGGATGGAGACCCAGTACTTC
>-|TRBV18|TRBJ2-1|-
CASSPQTGGPYNEQFF
TGTGCCAGCTCCCCTCAAACGGGGGGCCCTTACAATGAGCAGTTCTTC
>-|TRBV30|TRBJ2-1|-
CASSVGADYNEQFF
TGTGCCTCCTCAGTCGGGGCGGACTACAATGAGCAGTTCTTC
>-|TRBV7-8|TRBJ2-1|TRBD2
CASSFGLAGGTYNEQFF
TGTGCCAGCAGCTTCGGACTAGCGGGAGGCACCTACAATGAGCAGTTCTTC
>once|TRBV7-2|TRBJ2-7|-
CASSPRTGRDEQYF
TGTGCCAGCAGCCCGCGGACAGGGAGGGACGAGCAGTACTTC
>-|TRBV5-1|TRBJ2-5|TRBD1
CASSFSGQQETQYF
TGCGCCAGCAGTTTTTCGGGACAGCAAGAGACCCAGTACTTC
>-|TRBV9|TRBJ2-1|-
CASSVEHSSYNEQFF
TGTGCCAGCAGCGTAGAACACAGCTCCTACAATGAGCAGTTCTTC
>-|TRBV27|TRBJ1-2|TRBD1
CASSLAPGGLYGYTF
TGTGCCAGCAGTTTAGCGCCAGGGGGCCTCTATGGCTACACCTTC
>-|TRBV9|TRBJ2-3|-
CASSVFPGPQTDTQYF
TGTGCCAGCAGCGTATTCCCGGGGCCCCAAACAGATACGCAGTATTTT
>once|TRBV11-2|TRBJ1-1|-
CASSLETAEAFF
TGTGCCAGCAGCTTAGAGACGGCTGAAGCTTTCTTT
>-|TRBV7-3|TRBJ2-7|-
CASRPATSYEQYF
TGTGCCAGCAGACCCGCAACCTCCTACGAGCAGTACTTC
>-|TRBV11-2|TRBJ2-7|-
CASSLTFTGRGYEQYF
TGTGCCAGCAGCTTAACCTTCACAGGGCGGGGGTACGAGCAGTACTTC
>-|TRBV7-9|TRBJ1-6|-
CASSFEGFYNSPLHF
TGTGCCAGCAGCTTTGAGGGTTTCTATAATTCACCCCTCCACTTT
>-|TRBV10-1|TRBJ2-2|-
CASRLKRYTGELFF
TGCGCCAGCAGGTTGAAGAGATACACCGGGGAGCTGTTTTTT
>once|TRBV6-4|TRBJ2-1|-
CASSDSGRGRYNEQFF
TGTGCCAGCAGTGACTCGGGCAGGGGACGATACAATGAGCAGTTCTTC
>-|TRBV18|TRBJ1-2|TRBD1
CASSPRQGASGYTF
TGTGCCAGCTCCCCGCGACAGGGGGCATCTGGCTACACCTTC
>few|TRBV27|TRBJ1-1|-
CASSLSAGNTEAFF
TGTGCCAGCAGTTTATCGGCCGGGAACACTGAAGCTTTCTTT
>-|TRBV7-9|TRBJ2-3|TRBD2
CASSLASLAGGGADTQYF
TGTGCCAGCAGCTTAGCCTCTCTAGCGGGAGGAGGTGCAGATACGCAGTATTTT
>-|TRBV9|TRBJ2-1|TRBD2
CASTPGLAGNEQFF
TGTGCCAGCACCCCCGGACTAGCGGGGAATGAGCAGTTCTTC
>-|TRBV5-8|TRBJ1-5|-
CASSSVWGGARGQPQHF
TGTGCCAGCAGCTCGGTTTGGGGGGGGGCTCGTGGACAGCCCCAGCATTTT
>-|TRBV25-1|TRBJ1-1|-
CASSDSRRLSEAFF
TGTGCCAGCAGTGATTCCCGAAGGCTCTCTGAAGCTTTCTTT
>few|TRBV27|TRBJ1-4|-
CASSLGRRNEKLFF
TGTGCCAGCAGTTTAGGCAGGCGTAATGAAAAACTGTTTTTT
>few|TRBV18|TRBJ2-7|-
CASSPPTSHEQYF
TGTGCCAGCTCACCCCCGACGAGCCACGAGCAGTACTTC
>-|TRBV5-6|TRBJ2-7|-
CASRRGRNYEQYF
TGTGCCAGCAGGAGGGGCAGAAACTACGAGCAGTACTTC
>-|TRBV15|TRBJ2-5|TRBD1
CATSRDRGGETQYF
TGTGCCACCAGCAGGGACAGGGGCGGTGAGACCCAGTACTTC